The 5 T cell receptor beta chains below come from one sample, sequenced in a study of blood T cell repertoires in COVID-19. TCRdb keeps only in-frame clones here, not all; method: immunoSEQ multiplex PCR. The table includes over 50,000 clones, 55% to 75% detected once. What was sequenced was peripheral blood. These receptor sequences come from an older woman with COVID-19, enrolled during active disease.

The V call is TRBV5-1, the J call TRBJ1-1, with D possibly matching TRBD1 (6 bases). The germline V gene encodes CDR1 SGHRS and CDR2 YFSETQ. The CDR3 consists of 15 residues. Trimming took off 4 bases at V and 1 base at J, with 14 bases between the two ends. The CDR3 DNA reads as TGCGCCAGCAGCCCGGGGGCGGGGGAGAACACTGAAGCTTTCTTT. The encoded protein is CASSPGAGENTEAFF.

The CDR3: CASITPTGKPGNTIYF. CDR3 bases: TGTGCCAGTATTACTCCCACAGGGAAACCCGGAAACACCATATATTTT. The V call is TRBV19, the J call TRBJ1-3; tentative D call: TRBD1 (6 bases). The CDR3 has 16 residues. Germline V gene sequence: CDR1 LNHDA, CDR2 SQIVND (reference sequence). Trimming removed 7 bases at V and 4 bases at J, with 20 bases between.

The CDR3 nucleotides are TGCGCCAGCAGCCTTCAACAGGGGAGGAGTGAAAAACTGTTTTTT. Its translation is CASSLQQGRSEKLFF. The chain couples TRBV4-3 to TRBJ1-4, with 7 positions matching TRBD1. From germline, CDR1 is LGHNA and CDR2 YSLEER. Trimming at V came to 4 bases and at J to 7 bases, leaving 9 bases not matched to a gene. CDR3 length: 15 amino acids.

CDR3 nucleotide sequence: TGTGCCAGCAGCCCAGGACAGAGGAATCAGCCCCAGCATTTT. Amino acids: CASSPGQRNQPQHF. The chain has TRBV6-5 and TRBJ1-5; possibly TRBD1 for D (6 bases). The CDR3 totals 14 residues. The germline V gene encodes CDR1 MNHEY and CDR2 SVGAGI. Trimming removed 6 bases at V and 4 bases at J, with 13 bases between.

This clone was seen a single time. The chain links TRBV7-3 to TRBJ2-3; tentatively, D is TRBD1 (7 bases). This CDR3 spans 15 amino acids. From germline, CDR1 is SGHTA and CDR2 FQGTGA. V lost 7 bases and J lost 4, with 18 bases in between. For the CDR3, the DNA is TGTGCCAGCACCCCGGGTCCAGGGGGGCCAGATACGCAGTATTTT. Translation gives CASTPGPGGPDTQYF.